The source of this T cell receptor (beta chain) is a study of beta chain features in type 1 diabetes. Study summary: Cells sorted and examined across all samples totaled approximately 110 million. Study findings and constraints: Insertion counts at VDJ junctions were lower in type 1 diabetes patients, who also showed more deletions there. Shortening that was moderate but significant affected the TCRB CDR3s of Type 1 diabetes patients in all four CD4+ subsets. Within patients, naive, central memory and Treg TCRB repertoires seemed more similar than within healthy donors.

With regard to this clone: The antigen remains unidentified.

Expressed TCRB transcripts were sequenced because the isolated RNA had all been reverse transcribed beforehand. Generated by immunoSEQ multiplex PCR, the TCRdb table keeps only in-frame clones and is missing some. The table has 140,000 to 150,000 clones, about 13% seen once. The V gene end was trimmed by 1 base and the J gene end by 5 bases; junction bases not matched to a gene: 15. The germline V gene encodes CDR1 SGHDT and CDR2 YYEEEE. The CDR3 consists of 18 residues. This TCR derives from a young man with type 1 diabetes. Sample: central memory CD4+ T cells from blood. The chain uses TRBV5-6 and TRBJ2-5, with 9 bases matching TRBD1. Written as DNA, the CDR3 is TGTGCCAGCAGCTTGTATCAAATCGACAGGGGGATTATTGAGACCCAGTACTTC. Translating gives CASSLYQIDRGIIETQYF.